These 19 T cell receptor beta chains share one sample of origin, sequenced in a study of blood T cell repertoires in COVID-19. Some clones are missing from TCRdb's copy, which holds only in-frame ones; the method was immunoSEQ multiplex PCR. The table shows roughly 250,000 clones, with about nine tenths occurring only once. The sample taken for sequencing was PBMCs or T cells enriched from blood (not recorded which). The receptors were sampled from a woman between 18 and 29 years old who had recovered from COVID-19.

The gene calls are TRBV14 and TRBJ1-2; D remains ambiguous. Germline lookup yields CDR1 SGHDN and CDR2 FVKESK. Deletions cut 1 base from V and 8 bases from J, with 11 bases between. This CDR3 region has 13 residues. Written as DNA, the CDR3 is TGTGCCAGCAGCCAAGTCCCCAGGCGCGGCTACACCTTC. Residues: CASSQVPRRGYTF. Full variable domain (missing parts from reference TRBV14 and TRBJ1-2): EAGVTQFPSHSVIEKGQTVTLRCDPISGHDNLYWYRRVMGKEIKFLLHFVKESKQDESGMPNNRFLAERTGGTYSTLKVQPAELEDSGVYFCASSQVPRRGYTFGSGTRLTVV.

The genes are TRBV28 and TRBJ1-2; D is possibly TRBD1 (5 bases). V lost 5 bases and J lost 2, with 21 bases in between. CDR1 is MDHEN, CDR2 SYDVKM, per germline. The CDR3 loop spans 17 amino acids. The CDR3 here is CASSLAGGWGNNYGYTF. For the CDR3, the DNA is TGTGCCAGCAGTCTGGCCGGGGGATGGGGTAACAACTATGGCTACACCTTC.

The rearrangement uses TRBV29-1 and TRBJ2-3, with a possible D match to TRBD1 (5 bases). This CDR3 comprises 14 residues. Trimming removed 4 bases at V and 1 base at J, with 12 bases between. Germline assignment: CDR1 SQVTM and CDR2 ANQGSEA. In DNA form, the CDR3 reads TGCAGCGTTGGGAAGGCGACAGGCACAGATACGCAGTATTTT. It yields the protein CSVGKATGTDTQYF.

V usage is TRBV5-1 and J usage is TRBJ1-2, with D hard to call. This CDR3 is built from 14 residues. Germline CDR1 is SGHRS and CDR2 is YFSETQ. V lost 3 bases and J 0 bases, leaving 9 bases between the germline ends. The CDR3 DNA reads TGCGCCAGCAGCTCTACCGTCACTAACTATGGCTACACCTTC. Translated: CASSSTVTNYGYTF.

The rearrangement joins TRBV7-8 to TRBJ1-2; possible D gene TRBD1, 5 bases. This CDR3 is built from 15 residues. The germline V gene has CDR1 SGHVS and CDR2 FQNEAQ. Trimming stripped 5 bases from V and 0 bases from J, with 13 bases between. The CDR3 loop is CASSPSRGSNYGYTF. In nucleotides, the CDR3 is TGTGCCAGCAGCCCCTCCCGGGGGTCTAACTATGGCTACACCTTC. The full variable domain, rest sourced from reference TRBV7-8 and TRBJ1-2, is GAGVSQSPRYKVAKRGQDVALRCDPISGHVSLFWYQQALGQGPEFLTYFQNEAQLDKSGLPSDRFFAERPEGSVSTLKIQRTQQEDSAVYLCASSPSRGSNYGYTFGSGTRLTVV.

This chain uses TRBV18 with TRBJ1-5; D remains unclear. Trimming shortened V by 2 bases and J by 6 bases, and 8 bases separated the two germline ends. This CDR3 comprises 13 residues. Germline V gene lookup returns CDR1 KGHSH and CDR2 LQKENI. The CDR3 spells CASSPFGSQPQHF. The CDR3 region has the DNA TGTGCCAGCTCACCATTCGGGAGTCAGCCCCAGCATTTT.

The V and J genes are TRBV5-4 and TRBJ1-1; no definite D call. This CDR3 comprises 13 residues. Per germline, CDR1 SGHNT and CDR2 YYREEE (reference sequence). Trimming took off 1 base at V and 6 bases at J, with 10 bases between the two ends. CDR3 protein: CASSLIDGAEAFF. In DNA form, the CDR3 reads TGTGCCAGCAGCTTGATAGATGGTGCTGAAGCTTTCTTT. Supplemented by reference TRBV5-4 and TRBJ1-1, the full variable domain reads ETGVTQSPTHLIKTRGQQVTLRCSSQSGHNTVSWYQQALGQGPQFIFQYYREEENGRGNFPPRFSGLQFPNYSSELNVNALELDDSALYLCASSLIDGAEAFFGQGTRLTVV.

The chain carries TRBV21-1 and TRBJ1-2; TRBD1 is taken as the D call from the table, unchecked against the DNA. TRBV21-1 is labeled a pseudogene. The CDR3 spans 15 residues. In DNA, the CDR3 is TGTGCCAGCAGCAGAAGAAGGACAGGGACCTATGGCTACACCTTC. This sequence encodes CASSRRRTGTYGYTF.

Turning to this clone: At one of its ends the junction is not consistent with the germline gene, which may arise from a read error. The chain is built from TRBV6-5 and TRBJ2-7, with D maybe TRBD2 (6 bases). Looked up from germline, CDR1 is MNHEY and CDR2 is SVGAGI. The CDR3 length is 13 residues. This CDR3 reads CATAGGTSFEQYF. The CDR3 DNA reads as TGTGCCACCGCGGGCGGGACTTCCTTCGAGCAGTACTTC.

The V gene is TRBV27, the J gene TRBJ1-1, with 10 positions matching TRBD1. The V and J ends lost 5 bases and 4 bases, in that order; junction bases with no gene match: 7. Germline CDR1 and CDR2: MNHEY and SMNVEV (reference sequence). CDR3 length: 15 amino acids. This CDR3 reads CASSITGTGATEAFF. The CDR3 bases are TGTGCCAGCAGTATTACGGGGACAGGGGCCACTGAAGCTTTCTTT.

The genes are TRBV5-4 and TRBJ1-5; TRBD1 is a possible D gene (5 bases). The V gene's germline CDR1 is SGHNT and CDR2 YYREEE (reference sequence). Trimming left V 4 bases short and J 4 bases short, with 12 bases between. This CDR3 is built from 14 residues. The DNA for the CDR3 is TGTGCCAGCAGCGCCGCGACAGAAAATCAGCCCCAGCATTTT. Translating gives CASSAATENQPQHF.

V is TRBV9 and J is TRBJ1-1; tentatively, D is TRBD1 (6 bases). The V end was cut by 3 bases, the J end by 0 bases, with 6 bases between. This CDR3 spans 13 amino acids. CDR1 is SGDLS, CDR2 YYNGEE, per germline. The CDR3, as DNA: TGTGCCAGCAGCGGACAGGTGAACACTGAAGCTTTCTTT. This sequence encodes CASSGQVNTEAFF.

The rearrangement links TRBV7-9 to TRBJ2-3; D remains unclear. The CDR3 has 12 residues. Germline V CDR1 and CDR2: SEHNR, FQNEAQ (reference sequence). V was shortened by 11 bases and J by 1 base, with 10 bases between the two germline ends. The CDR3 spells CALAAGTDTQYF. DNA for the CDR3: TGTGCCCTCGCCGCGGGCACAGATACGCAGTATTTT.

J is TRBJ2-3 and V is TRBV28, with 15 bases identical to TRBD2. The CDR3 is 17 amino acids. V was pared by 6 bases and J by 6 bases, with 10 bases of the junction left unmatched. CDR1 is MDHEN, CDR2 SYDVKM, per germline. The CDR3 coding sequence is TGTGCCAGCAGCCCCTCTGGACTAGCGGGAGGGCTTGATACGCAGTATTTT. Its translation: CASSPSGLAGGLDTQYF.

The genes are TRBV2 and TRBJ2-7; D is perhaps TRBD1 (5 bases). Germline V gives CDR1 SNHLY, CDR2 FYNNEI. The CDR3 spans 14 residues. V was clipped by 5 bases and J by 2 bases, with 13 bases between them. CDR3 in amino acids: CASSSQGGPYEQYF. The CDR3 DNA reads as TGTGCCAGCAGTTCCCAGGGCGGCCCCTACGAGCAGTACTTC.

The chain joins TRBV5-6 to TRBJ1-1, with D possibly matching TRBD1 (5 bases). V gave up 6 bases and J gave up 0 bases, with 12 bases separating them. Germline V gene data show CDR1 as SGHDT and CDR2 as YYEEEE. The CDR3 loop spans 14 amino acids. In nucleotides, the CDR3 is TGTGCCAGCATCCCCCAGGACATGAACACTGAAGCTTTCTTT. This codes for CASIPQDMNTEAFF.

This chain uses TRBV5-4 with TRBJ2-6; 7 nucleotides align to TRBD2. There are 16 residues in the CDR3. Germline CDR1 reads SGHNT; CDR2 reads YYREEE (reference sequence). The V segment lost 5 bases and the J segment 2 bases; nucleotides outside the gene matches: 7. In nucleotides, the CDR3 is TGTGCCAGCAGTTGGGCGCGGGGGACTGGGGCCAACGTCCTGACTTTC. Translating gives CASSWARGTGANVLTF. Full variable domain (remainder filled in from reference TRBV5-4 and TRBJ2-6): ETGVTQSPTHLIKTRGQQVTLRCSSQSGHNTVSWYQQALGQGPQFIFQYYREEENGRGNFPPRFSGLQFPNYSSELNVNALELDDSALYLCASSWARGTGANVLTFGAGSRLTVL.

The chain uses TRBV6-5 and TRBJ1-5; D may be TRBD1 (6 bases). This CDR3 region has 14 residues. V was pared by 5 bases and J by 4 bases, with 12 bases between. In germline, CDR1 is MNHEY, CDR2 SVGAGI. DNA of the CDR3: TGTGCCAGCAGTACCACAGGGTATAATCAGCCCCAGCATTTT. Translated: CASSTTGYNQPQHF.

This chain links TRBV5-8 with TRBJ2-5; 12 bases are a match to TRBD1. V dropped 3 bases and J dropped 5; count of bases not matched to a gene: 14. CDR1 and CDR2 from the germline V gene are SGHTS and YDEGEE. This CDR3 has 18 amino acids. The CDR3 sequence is CASSSGTGGSLAEETQYF. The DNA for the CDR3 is TGTGCCAGCAGCTCCGGGACAGGGGGCTCGCTAGCTGAGGAGACCCAGTACTTC. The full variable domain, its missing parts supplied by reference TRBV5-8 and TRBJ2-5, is EAGVTQSPTHLIKTRGQQATLRCSPISGHTSVYWYQQALGLGLQFLLWYDEGEERNRGNFPPRFSGRQFPNYSSELNVNALELEDSALYLCASSSGTGGSLAEETQYFGPGTRLLVL.